The 2 T cell receptor beta chains below come from one sample, sequenced in a study of Graves' ophthalmopathy and Graves' hyperthyroidism. Transcripts of RNA were the source for amplifying TCR beta CDR3 regions. Following a first-round RT-PCR that used HTBI primers, a second-round multiplex PCR was carried out. Via MiXCR, TCRdb re-called the multiplex PCR reads, giving one row per CDR3 protein. The repertoire includes almost 750,000 distinct CDR3 sequences, 40% of them detected once, and around 40% sits in the top ten. The sequenced material came from peripheral blood. The receptor source for this set is an adult man with Graves' ophthalmopathy.

The rearrangement uses TRBV7-9 and TRBJ2-7; D not certain. In germline, CDR1 is SEHNR, CDR2 FQNEAQ (reference sequence). This CDR3 is 12 amino acids long. V lost 6 bases and J 4 bases, leaving 10 bases between the germline ends. In DNA form, the CDR3 reads TGTGCCAGCAGTTCCCCGCAGTACGAGCAGTACTTC. Encoded protein: CASSSPQYEQYF.

Of note for this clonotype: A junction end diverges from the germline sequence, so it may reflect a read error. The chain uses TRBV24-1 and TRBJ1-5, with D perhaps matching TRBD1 (5 bases). The germline CDR1 and CDR2 sequences are KGHDR and SFDVKD. There are 15 residues in the CDR3. CDR3 sequence: CASSPTGRRGWPQHF. Here the CDR3 DNA reads TGTGCCAGCAGTCCCACGGGACGCCGGGGGTGGCCCCAGCATTTT.